The 30 T cell receptor beta chains listed next were all sequenced from one sample in a study of yellow fever vaccine responses in identical twins. TCRdb re-derived calls from the RT-PCR reads in MiXCR, one entry per CDR3 protein. The sample yields approximately 13,000 distinct CDR3 sequences, 84% seen once. The sequences come from T cells from blood (PBMCs), unsorted or a sorted subset (not recorded which), collected before or after yellow fever vaccination (not recorded which). These receptors all come from a young woman who received the yellow fever vaccine.

By share, this clonotype ranks as large. A read error may account for a junction end that differs from germline. The genes are TRBV11-3 and TRBJ2-1, with TRBD2 matching 8 bases. The CDR3 loop spans 14 amino acids. CDR1 is SGHNT, CDR2 YENEEA, per germline. CDR3 nucleotide sequence: TGTGCCAGCACCTTAACTAGCGGTTACAATGAGCAGTTCTTC. This sequence encodes CASTLTSGYNEQFF.

This rearrangement joins TRBV20-1 to TRBJ2-1, with D unresolved. Germline V lookup: CDR1 DFQATT, CDR2 SNEGSKA (reference sequence). The CDR3 loop spans 16 amino acids. V gave up 0 bases and J gave up 0 bases, with 12 bases separating them. CDR3 bases: TGCAGTGCTAGAGATAAGGCTATTAGCTCCTACAATGAGCAGTTCTTC. The encoded protein is CSARDKAISSYNEQFF.

The chain joins TRBV7-9 to TRBJ2-7, with 10 positions matching TRBD2. The CDR3 is 16 residues long. The V gene end was trimmed by 5 bases and the J gene end by 1 base; junction bases not matched to a gene: 8. Per the germline V gene, CDR1 is SEHNR and CDR2 is FQNEAQ (reference sequence). This chain's CDR3 is CASSRIASGRSYEQYF. Written as DNA, the CDR3 is TGTGCCAGCAGCCGAATCGCTAGCGGGAGATCCTACGAGCAGTACTTC.

The CDR3 region is CASSYSGGTDTQYF. CDR3 nucleotides: TGTGCCAGCAGTTACTCGGGGGGCACAGATACGCAGTATTTT. The chain couples TRBV6-5 to TRBJ2-3; D may correspond to TRBD1 or TRBD2 (5 bases each). The V end was cut by 0 bases, the J end by 1 base, with 5 bases between. Germline-derived CDR1 and CDR2 are MNHEY and SVGAGI. The CDR3 sequence is 14 residues long.

This clonotype has only a few counts. The rearrangement uses TRBV4-2 and TRBJ2-1; TRBD2 matches at 16 bases. Unmatched junction bases numbered 3, after V lost 0 bases and J lost 4 bases. The CDR3 has 18 amino acids. CDR1 and CDR2 from the germline V gene are LGHNA and YNFKEQ. Here the CDR3 DNA reads TGTGCCAGCAGCCAAGAGGGGACTAGCGGGGGGGCATACAATGAGCAGTTCTTC. Amino acids: CASSQEGTSGGAYNEQFF.

This chain's CDR3 is CASSSDGVSYNEQFF. The CDR3 DNA follows: TGCGCCAGCAGCTCGGATGGGGTCTCCTACAATGAGCAGTTCTTC. The chain is built from TRBV5-1 and TRBJ2-1; no clear D. The V gene lost 3 bases and the J gene lost 0 bases, with 10 bases spanning the gap. The length of the CDR3 is 15 residues. Per germline, CDR1 SGHRS and CDR2 YFSETQ.

The chain employs TRBV29-1 and TRBJ2-3; D is uncertain. Germline CDR1 reads SQVTM; CDR2 reads ANQGSEA. Trimming shortened V by 7 bases and J by 0 bases, and 14 bases separated the two germline ends. The CDR3 runs 14 residues. The CDR3 sequence: CSESMGYSTDTQYF. CDR3 nucleotides: TGCAGCGAATCCATGGGCTATAGCACAGATACGCAGTATTTT.

V gene TRBV4-2 combines with J gene TRBJ2-7; 11 nucleotides agree with TRBD2. The CDR3 is made up of 15 amino acids. J lost 2 bases, V lost 1 base, and 1 base had no gene match. Germline V CDR1 and CDR2: LGHNA, YNFKEQ. CDR3 sequence: CASSQVSGRAYEQYF. CDR3 DNA: TGTGCCAGCAGCCAAGTTAGCGGGAGGGCCTACGAGCAGTACTTC.

This clonotype has more than one count but fewer than ten. V gene TRBV20-1 combines with J gene TRBJ2-5; a weak D match, TRBD1 (5 bases). The CDR3 is 13 residues long. Germline values: CDR1 DFQATT, CDR2 SNEGSKA (reference sequence). Trimming removed 3 bases at V and 4 bases at J, with 12 bases between. CDR3 residues: CSASGHQGETQYF. The CDR3 nucleotides are TGCAGTGCTAGTGGGCATCAGGGAGAGACCCAGTACTTC.

The chain links TRBV6-5 to TRBJ2-1; no clear D. V lost 0 bases, J lost 6 bases, and 18 bases lay in between. Germline V gene sequence: CDR1 MNHEY, CDR2 SVGAGI. The CDR3 covers 17 residues. The CDR3, as DNA: TGTGCCAGCAGTTACTCGATCATCAGGCAGGTTAGCAATGAGCAGTTCTTC. Its translation is CASSYSIIRQVSNEQFF.

In its sample, this clonotype was seen a few times. The rearrangement links TRBV5-6 to TRBJ2-5, with TRBD2 matching over 13 bases. V lost 5 bases, J lost 5 bases, and 6 bases stayed unmatched. The length of the CDR3 is 15 residues. The germline V gene has CDR1 SGHDT and CDR2 YYEEEE. The CDR3 bases are TGTGCCAGCAGTCAAGGGACTAGCGGGACGGAGACCCAGTACTTC. It is translated as CASSQGTSGTETQYF.

The chain combines TRBV20-1 with TRBJ1-5; no definite D call. Trimming left V 5 bases short and J 3 bases short, with 11 bases between. The CDR3 contains 13 residues. Germline V gene lookup returns CDR1 DFQATT and CDR2 SNEGSKA (reference sequence). CDR3 DNA: TGCAGTGCTGTCTCGGGCTTCAATCAGCCCCAGCATTTT. It specifies CSAVSGFNQPQHF.

The chain employs TRBV2 and TRBJ2-7; no clear D. Germline CDR1 and CDR2: SNHLY and FYNNEI. The CDR3 has 14 amino acids. The V gene lost 0 bases and the J gene lost 2 bases, with 8 bases spanning the gap. Here the CDR3 reads CASSEAVEAYEQYF. CDR3 nucleotide sequence: TGTGCCAGCAGTGAAGCGGTAGAGGCCTACGAGCAGTACTTC.

A single count supports this clonotype. V is TRBV12-3 or TRBV12-4 and J is TRBJ1-1; D is unclear. The V gene lost 3 bases and the J gene lost 5 bases, with 4 bases spanning the gap. This CDR3 comprises 11 residues. The CDR3 protein is CASSFQTEAFF. In DNA form, the CDR3 reads TGTGCCAGCAGTTTTCAAACTGAAGCTTTCTTT.

This clonotype came up once. The CDR3 region is CASGSSSGRIPDTQYF. CDR3 coding DNA: TGTGCTAGTGGTTCTAGTAGCGGGAGGATACCAGATACGCAGTATTTT. The rearrangement joins TRBV12-5 to TRBJ2-3; TRBD2 aligns across 10 bases. CDR1 and CDR2 (germline): LGHNT, FRNRAP. The CDR3 has 16 amino acids. Trimming at V came to 4 bases and at J to 4 bases, leaving 8 bases not matched to a gene.

This clonotype showed up just once. This sequence joins TRBV28 and TRBJ2-5; D is unresolved. V was cut by 6 bases and J by 2 bases, with 10 bases left in between. The CDR3 contains 13 residues. The germline V gene encodes CDR1 MDHEN and CDR2 SYDVKM. The CDR3 here is CASRPGFQETQYF. For the CDR3, the DNA is TGTGCCAGCAGACCCGGATTTCAAGAGACCCAGTACTTC.

The genes are TRBV7-9 and TRBJ2-3; no firm D call. Per germline, CDR1 SEHNR and CDR2 FQNEAQ (reference sequence). V lost 8 bases and J lost 1, with 22 bases in between. CDR3 length: 17 residues. CDR3 nucleotide sequence: TGTGCCAGCCGCACTTGGGCAGTCCGTCATGGCACAGATACGCAGTATTTT. This sequence encodes CASRTWAVRHGTDTQYF.

The chain combines TRBV28 with TRBJ2-7; D unresolved. This CDR3 contains 12 residues. V was pared by 3 bases and J by 3 bases, with 6 bases between. The germline V gene encodes CDR1 MDHEN and CDR2 SYDVKM. The CDR3 sequence is CASSFPFYEQYF. The CDR3 DNA is TGTGCCAGCAGTTTCCCCTTCTACGAGCAGTACTTC. Full variable domain (missing parts from reference TRBV28 and TRBJ2-7): DVKVTQSSRYLVKRTGEKVFLECVQDMDHENMFWYRQDPGLGLRLIYFSYDVKMKEKGDIPEGYSVSREKKERFSLILESASTNQTSMYLCASSFPFYEQYFGPGTRLTVT.

The chain has TRBV20-1 and TRBJ2-1; no firm D call. Trimming took off 4 bases at V and 4 bases at J, with 8 bases between the two ends. Per the germline V gene, CDR1 is DFQATT and CDR2 is SNEGSKA (reference sequence). The CDR3 covers 12 residues. CDR3 DNA: TGCAGTGCTATTCTGGGGTACAATGAGCAGTTCTTC. Its protein is CSAILGYNEQFF.

This chain uses TRBV6-1 with TRBJ1-1; D is unresolved. There are 14 residues in the CDR3. Between the trimmed V and J ends, which lost 6 bases and 0 bases, there was a span of 11 bases. Germline-derived CDR1 and CDR2 are MNHNS and SASEGT. CDR3 bases: TGTGCCAGCAGGGTGGGTGGGATGAACACTGAAGCTTTCTTT. Residues: CASRVGGMNTEAFF.

The chain links TRBV5-1 to TRBJ2-3, with D perhaps matching TRBD2 (6 bases). From germline, CDR1 is SGHRS and CDR2 YFSETQ. Trimming cost V 4 bases and J 5 bases, with 17 bases left between them. The CDR3 extends over 15 amino acids. The CDR3 is CASSQSARGGDTQYF. CDR3 nucleotide sequence: TGCGCCAGCAGCCAGTCTGCGAGGGGAGGAGATACGCAGTATTTT.

J is TRBJ2-4 and V is TRBV7-9; tentatively, D is TRBD1 (5 bases). The CDR3 totals 13 residues. Germline V gives CDR1 SEHNR, CDR2 FQNEAQ (reference sequence). V was shortened by 4 bases and J by 6 bases, with 10 bases between the two germline ends. CDR3 amino acids: CASSSDTTNIQYF. CDR3 DNA: TGTGCCAGCAGCTCGGACACTACAAACATTCAGTACTTC.

Written as DNA, the CDR3 is TGCAGTGCTAGAGATATCCGGCTAGCCAAAAACATTCAGTACTTC. This sequence encodes CSARDIRLAKNIQYF. V usage is TRBV20-1 and J usage is TRBJ2-4; no firm D call. Trimming pared 0 bases from V and 0 bases from J, leaving 9 bases between. Germline lookup yields CDR1 DFQATT and CDR2 SNEGSKA (reference sequence). The CDR3 length is 15 residues.

The V gene is TRBV3-1, the J gene TRBJ1-6; TRBD1 is a possible D gene (5 bases). The CDR3 is 13 residues long. Germline CDR1 LGHDT, CDR2 YNNKEL (reference sequence). V was pared by 1 base and J by 7 bases, with 5 bases between. The CDR3 region is CASSQGGNSPLHF. In DNA, the CDR3 is TGTGCCAGCAGCCAAGGGGGCAATTCACCCCTCCACTTT.

The genes are TRBV2 and TRBJ2-7, with D perhaps matching TRBD1 (5 bases). The CDR3 contains 14 residues. Germline CDR1 SNHLY, CDR2 FYNNEI. Trimming took 4 bases from V and 4 from J, leaving 14 bases between them. The CDR3 is CASSAPQELYEQYF. The CDR3 bases are TGTGCCAGCAGTGCACCACAGGAACTATACGAGCAGTACTTC.

The chain combines TRBV20-1 with TRBJ1-5; D may be TRBD1 (5 bases). CDR1 is DFQATT and CDR2 is SNEGSKA in the germline V gene (reference sequence). This CDR3 spans 14 amino acids. V lost 2 bases, J lost 4 bases, and 12 bases lay in between. Written as DNA, the CDR3 is TGCAGTGCTAGAAGCCAGGGCGGGAATCAGCCCCAGCATTTT. Translation gives CSARSQGGNQPQHF.

The chain links TRBV5-1 to TRBJ2-7; 7 bases agree with TRBD2. J was trimmed by 0 bases and V by 4 bases; bases with no gene match: 7. The CDR3 runs 15 residues. From germline, CDR1 is SGHRS and CDR2 YFSETQ. CDR3 sequence (DNA): TGCGCCAGCAGCCCGGGAGGCGGAAGCTCCTACGAGCAGTACTTC. This translates into CASSPGGGSSYEQYF.

This chain's CDR3 is CASSSSIYEQYF. CDR3 in DNA: TGCGCCAGCAGCTCAAGTATTTACGAGCAGTACTTC. The J gene is TRBJ2-7, the V gene TRBV5-1; unclear D gene. The germline V gene encodes CDR1 SGHRS and CDR2 YFSETQ. This CDR3 has 12 residues. Trimming took off 3 bases at V and 4 bases at J, with 8 bases between the two ends.

The gene calls are TRBV11-2 and TRBJ2-5; TRBD2 agrees at 11 bases. Germline loops: CDR1 SGHAT, CDR2 FQNNGV. Trimming took 5 bases from V and 1 from J; bases not matched to a gene: 12. The CDR3 totals 18 residues. The CDR3 reads CASSDSEGGLAVQETQYF. As DNA, the CDR3 is TGTGCCAGCAGCGACTCGGAGGGGGGACTAGCGGTCCAAGAGACCCAGTACTTC.

The chain carries TRBV28 and TRBJ1-5, with no clear D. The ends were cut back, 5 bases at V and 5 bases at J, with 13 bases in the middle. This CDR3 is built from 14 residues. CDR1 and CDR2 (germline): MDHEN, SYDVKM. The DNA for the CDR3 is TGTGCCAGCAGTCCTCGGGCCGCCCATCAGCCCCAGCATTTT. Translation gives CASSPRAAHQPQHF.